Listed below are T cell receptor beta chains from one sample, sequenced in a study of T cells in Graves' hyperthyroidism and ophthalmopathy. TCRdb reanalysed the multiplex PCR reads using MiXCR and keeps one entry per CDR3 protein. The sample yields around 380,000 distinct CDR3 sequences, roughly 13% seen once. Sequencing used blood. Source of these receptors: a man under 40 with Graves' hyperthyroidism that later progressed to Graves' ophthalmopathy. Both conserved end residues are trimmed from each CDR3.

V gene,J gene,CDR3 protein
TRBV2,TRBJ2-5,ASNRLLQETQY
TRBV12-3/TRBV12-4,TRBJ1-3,ASSLIPGAPGNTIY
TRBV28,TRBJ1-6,ASSQGASYNSPLH
TRBV20-1,TRBJ1-2,SARDRTGRHGYT
TRBV27,TRBJ2-6,ASSTASGANVLT
TRBV13,TRBJ2-3,ASSFSGGLADTQY
TRBV3-1,TRBJ1-3,ASRPTGTGKGNTIY
TRBV12-3/TRBV12-4,TRBJ1-4,ASSRRSNEKLF
TRBV11-2,TRBJ2-7,ASRRGTSYEQY
TRBV7-3,TRBJ2-5,ASSQPSGEETQY
TRBV6-1,TRBJ2-3,ASRDRGASTDTQY
TRBV29-1,TRBJ1-2,SVPPPQGWGVYGYT
TRBV3-1,TRBJ1-4,ASSHSSTRGEKLF
TRBV13,TRBJ1-1,ASNPTGELLNTEAF
TRBV7-9,TRBJ2-5,ASRQLRGETQY
TRBV24-1,TRBJ1-5,ATSEGGQGSNQPQH
TRBV11-2,TRBJ2-1,ASSLTSGGVDNEQF
TRBV30,TRBJ2-1,AWSVRGANYNEQF
TRBV18,TRBJ2-2,ASSQTGTTNTGELF
TRBV15,TRBJ1-2,ATSRDRANYGYT
TRBV20-1,TRBJ1-6,SARWGTVNSPLH
TRBV6-1,TRBJ2-5,ASSEGTSGGAYETQY
TRBV4-1,TRBJ1-2,ASSRIQGNYGYT
TRBV2,TRBJ1-6,ASSDMDSLLH
TRBV5-1,TRBJ2-3,ASSLGQTTDTQY
TRBV19,TRBJ2-3,ASSIVAASGPGTDTQY
TRBV2,TRBJ1-2,ASSEESGGLGYGYT